This TCR beta chain was profiled in a study of neurological immune-mediated disorders. The method for making cDNA was 5'RACE, and it used 10-nucleotide random UMIs. From the 5' RACE reads, TCRdb called clonotypes with MiXCR, one entry per CDR3 protein. The sample lists 15,000 to 20,000 distinct CDR3 sequences; approximately 8% were seen once. The CDR3 spans 19 residues. CDR1 is DFQATT and CDR2 is SNEGSKA in the germline V gene (reference sequence). This clonotype appeared once. At one boundary the junction diverges from the germline segment, which might be a read error. Sequenced: CD8+ T cells from blood. The source of this sequence is a woman aged 25 to 39 with HTLV-1-associated myelopathy (HAM/TSP). The chain couples TRBV20-1 to TRBJ1-5, with TRBD1 as a possible D gene (6 bases). DNA for the CDR3: TGCAGTGCTATAGATGGGCTCGGACAGCTAGATAATAGCAATCAGACCCAGCATTTT. It specifies CSAIDGLGQLDNSNQTQHF.